These 19 T cell receptor beta chains were sequenced from one sample in a study of blood T cells in healthy people across ages. It was with a sample-barcoded 5' primer and a J-beta primer mix that a second PCR of about 6 to 11 cycles was run. One entry per CDR3 protein, called by TCRdb with MiXCR from the 5' RACE reads. The sample shows more than 650,000 distinct CDR3 sequences, about 20% of them seen only once. Sequenced material: blood. The receptors were sampled from a man between 65 and 80 years old in good health.

The sample holds a few counts of this clonotype. The chain recombines TRBV11-2 with TRBJ1-1; 12 bases are shared with TRBD1. The junction had 4 bases not matched to a gene; V was cut back by 5 bases and J by 3 bases. From germline, CDR1 is SGHAT and CDR2 FQNNGV. This CDR3 spans 15 amino acids. This CDR3 is CASSARDRGHTEAFF. The DNA for the CDR3 is TGTGCCAGCAGCGCCCGGGACAGGGGGCACACTGAAGCTTTCTTT.

J is TRBJ2-2 and V is TRBV7-2; 7 bases match TRBD2. The junction had 7 bases not matched to a gene; V was cut back by 1 base and J by 2 bases. The CDR3 is 17 residues long. Germline CDR1 reads SGHTA; CDR2 reads FQGNSA. The CDR3 spells CASSLVRLADNTGELFF. The CDR3 bases are TGTGCCAGCAGCTTAGTCCGGCTAGCGGACAACACCGGGGAGCTGTTTTTT.

There are many counts of this clonotype. The rearrangement joins TRBV27 to TRBJ1-2, with D uncertain. The CDR3 totals 12 residues. Trimming took 5 bases from V and 7 from J, leaving 11 bases between them. Germline CDR1 reads MNHEY; CDR2 reads SMNVEV (reference sequence). CDR3 protein: CASSAPESGYTF. The CDR3 DNA reads as TGTGCCAGCAGTGCCCCGGAGAGTGGCTACACCTTC.

The chain joins TRBV6-1 to TRBJ2-5; D gene uncertain. TRBJ2-7 explains the end of the DNA better; the J call may be wrong. Germline V gene lookup returns CDR1 MNHNS and CDR2 SASEGT. CDR3 length: 12 residues. The CDR3 DNA reads TGTGCCATTGTCGCGCCCAACTACGAGCAGTACGTC. As protein: CAIVAPNYEQYV.

This clonotype came up a few times. The chain uses TRBV4-3 and TRBJ2-1; D not certain. This CDR3 has 15 residues. With 4 bases removed from V and 1 base from J, the gap between germline ends came to 11 bases. The germline V gene has CDR1 LGHNA and CDR2 YSLEER. The CDR3 reads CASSPVTISYNEQFF. The DNA of the CDR3 is TGCGCCAGCAGCCCAGTAACGATTTCCTACAATGAGCAGTTCTTC.

In this sample, this clonotype turned up a few times. This chain links TRBV28 with TRBJ2-3; TRBD1 aligns across 7 bases. There are 13 residues in the CDR3. Germline V gene lookup returns CDR1 MDHEN and CDR2 SYDVKM. The CDR3 bases are TGTGCGATCCGGGACAGAGTCACAGATACGCAGTATTTT. Translation gives CAIRDRVTDTQYF. Looking up the rest from reference TRBV28 and TRBJ2-3 gives the full variable domain: DVKVTQSSRYLVKRTGEKVFLECVQDMDHENMFWYRQDPGLGLRLIYFSYDVKMKEKGDIPEGYSVSREKKERFSLILESASTNQTSMYLCAIRDRVTDTQYFGPGTRLTVL.

This chain uses TRBV7-8 with TRBJ2-5, with D perhaps TRBD2 (7 bases). Matching the DNA end better, TRBJ2-1 makes the J call doubtful. This CDR3 has 15 residues. From germline, CDR1 is SGHVS and CDR2 FQNEAQ. The CDR3, as DNA: TGTGCCAGCAGCCAACGGACAGTCGCAACTAGCGTGCAGTTCTTC. Translation: CASSQRTVATSVQFF.

V usage is TRBV7-9 and J usage is TRBJ2-1; D is perhaps TRBD2 (5 bases). CDR1 and CDR2 (germline): SEHNR, FQNEAQ (reference sequence). V gave up 7 bases and J gave up 7 bases, with 14 bases separating them. This CDR3 has 13 amino acids. The CDR3: CASTLGGLNEQFF. CDR3 sequence (DNA): TGTGCCAGCACCTTGGGCGGACTTAATGAGCAGTTCTTC.

This chain connects TRBV6-4 to TRBJ2-6, with D perhaps assigned TRBD1 or TRBD2 (5 bases each). Germline V CDR1 and CDR2: MRHNA, SNTAGT. CDR3 length equals 16 residues. V lost 5 bases, J lost 2 bases, and 13 bases lay in between. The CDR3 coding sequence is TGTGCCAGCAGTACAGGAGAGGGTGCTGGGGCCAACGTCCTGACTTTC. Protein product: CASSTGEGAGANVLTF.

The chain is built from TRBV6-1 and TRBJ2-1; 10 nucleotides agree with TRBD1. After removal of 3 bases from V and 4 bases from J, the junction contained 3 bases not matched to a gene. The CDR3 has 15 amino acids. The germline CDR1 and CDR2 sequences are MNHNS and SASEGT. This CDR3 reads CASSDWTGGYNEQFF. CDR3 coding DNA: TGTGCCAGCAGTGATTGGACAGGGGGTTACAATGAGCAGTTCTTC.

There are many counts of this clonotype. The junction departs from the called germline gene at one end, perhaps through a read error. The genes are TRBV20-1 and TRBJ2-7, with 7 bases fitting TRBD1. CDR3 length: 15 amino acids. CDR1 and CDR2 from the germline V gene are DFQATT and SNEGSKA (reference sequence). CDR3 loop: CSASVTGQKLGTQVF. The CDR3 DNA is TGCAGTGCTAGTGTTACGGGACAGAAGTTGGGAACCCAAGTCTTC.

The V and J genes are TRBV29-1 and TRBJ2-3; D uncertain. This CDR3 has 14 residues. V was pared by 2 bases and J by 0 bases, with 9 bases between. Germline V gene data show CDR1 as SQVTM and CDR2 as ANQGSEA. CDR3 in amino acids: CSVERTGSTDTQYF. Here the CDR3 DNA reads TGCAGCGTTGAACGAACGGGCAGCACAGATACGCAGTATTTT.

The sample holds a few counts of this clonotype. V and J are TRBV3-1 and TRBJ2-5, with a possible D match to TRBD2 (6 bases). The end of the DNA fits TRBJ2-7 better, so the J call may be wrong. The germline gives CDR1 LGHDT, CDR2 YNNKEL (reference sequence). CDR3 length equals 15 residues. The CDR3 DNA reads as TGTGCCAGCAGCCTACTTCAGTCGGGGGTGGACGAGCAGTACTTC. This translates into CASSLLQSGVDEQYF.

As regards this clonotype: The CDR3 ends on some other residue instead of the conserved phenylalanine or tryptophan, so this is likely a read error. The chain uses TRBV5-1 and TRBJ1-1; D is unresolved. Germline V gene data show CDR1 as SGHRS and CDR2 as YFSETQ. This CDR3 is built from 13 residues. The DNA for the CDR3 is TGCGTCAGGCGGGCATTTAAGAACACTGAAGCTTTCCTT. The encoded protein is CVRRAFKNTEAFL.

This clonotype was counted at least ten times. The J gene is TRBJ2-5, the V gene TRBV5-1; 9 nucleotides match TRBD1. Germline values: CDR1 SGHRS, CDR2 YFSETQ. This CDR3 has 13 amino acids. V shed 3 bases, J shed 3 bases, and the junction held 0 bases outside the gene matches. CDR3 sequence: CASSWTGEETQYF. In DNA, the CDR3 is TGCGCCAGCAGCTGGACAGGGGAAGAGACCCAGTACTTC.

This clonotype was seen ten or more times. The rearrangement links TRBV28 to TRBJ1-2; perhaps TRBD1 as D (5 bases). The CDR3 spans 14 residues. V lost 7 bases, J lost 5 bases, and 17 bases lay in between. Germline assignment: CDR1 MDHEN and CDR2 SYDVKM. The CDR3 spells CASIPGGVPYGYTF. The CDR3 nucleotides are TGTGCCAGCATCCCCGGGGGGGTCCCTTATGGCTACACCTTC.

The chain uses TRBV7-2 and TRBJ2-3, with 13 bases fitting TRBD2. CDR3 size: 17 residues. V was pared by 1 base and J by 10 bases, with 11 bases of the junction left unmatched. Germline lookup yields CDR1 SGHTA and CDR2 FQGNSA. CDR3 sequence (DNA): TGTGCCAGCAGCTTAGGGGCCCTTACTAGCGGGAGGGGGGCGCAGTATTTT. Protein: CASSLGALTSGRGAQYF. The whole variable domain, remainder taken from reference TRBV7-2 and TRBJ2-3, is GAGVSQSPSNKVTEKGKDVELRCDPISGHTALYWYRQSLGQGLEFLIYFQGNSAPDKSGLPSDRFSAERTGGSVSTLTIQRTQQEDSAVYLCASSLGALTSGRGAQYFGPGTRLTVL.

The chain uses TRBV7-9 and TRBJ2-4; TRBD1 matches at 7 bases. The CDR3 runs to 13 residues. From germline, CDR1 is SEHNR and CDR2 FQNEAQ (reference sequence). Germline trimming cut 4 bases from V and 6 bases from J; bases unmatched to any gene: 3. CDR3 region: CASSSRQGNIQYF. In DNA, the CDR3 is TGTGCCAGCAGCTCCAGACAGGGAAACATTCAGTACTTC. The full variable domain, rest sourced from reference TRBV7-9 and TRBJ2-4, is DTGVSQNPRHKITKRGQNVTFRCDPISEHNRLYWYRQTLGQGPEFLTYFQNEAQLEKSRLLSDRFSAERPKGSFSTLEIQRTEQGDSAMYLCASSSRQGNIQYFGAGTRLSVL.

This clonotype was picked up a small number of times. This chain links TRBV6-2 or TRBV6-3 with TRBJ1-2, with TRBD1 identical over 8 bases. The germline V gene has CDR1 MNHEY and CDR2 SVGEGT. Trimming took 9 bases from V and 5 from J; bases not matched to a gene: 11. CDR3 length: 14 amino acids. CDR3 sequence (DNA): TGTGCCAGTACAATGACAGGGGCGATATATGGCTACACCTTC. It specifies CASTMTGAIYGYTF.